Listed here is a single TCR beta chain. As yet, its antigen is unknown. This sample is part of a study of cytomegalovirus exposure and HLA in healthy donors. Study findings and constraints: Compared with the roughly 700-donor mean, an Asian-associated ancestry cluster reportedly had fewer N-insertions, according to a later analysis. Only CMV serostatus was available as immune exposure information.

Use of 60 Vbeta and 13 Jbeta primers characterized the PCR. The protocol was immunoSEQ multiplex PCR, while the TCRdb copy is restricted to in-frame clones and leaves out a portion. The table includes over 110,000 clones, 82% detected once. Between the trimmed V and J ends, which lost 6 bases and 0 bases, there was a span of 12 bases. CDR1 and CDR2 from the germline V gene are SEHNR and FQNEAQ (reference sequence). CDR3 length: 15 amino acids. The sequence came from a male donor in good health and CMV-seronegative. This chain uses TRBV7-9 with TRBJ2-1, with D perhaps TRBD2 (5 bases). Sequencing was done on a sample of PBMCs. Here the CDR3 reads CASRPGLDSYNEQFF. CDR3 in DNA: TGTGCCAGCAGACCTGGACTGGACTCCTACAATGAGCAGTTCTTC.